Below, 10 T cell receptor beta chains from the same sample are listed, as sequenced in a study of blood T cell repertoires in COVID-19. Method: immunoSEQ multiplex PCR; TCRdb's copy keeps in-frame clones and lacks some. The table lists 330,000 or so clones, about 90% of them singletons. The source material was PBMCs or T cells enriched from blood (not recorded which). The receptors shown here come from a woman aged 30 to 39 who had recovered from COVID-19.

This chain links TRBV5-1 with TRBJ2-3, with 12 bases fitting TRBD2. The V gene's germline CDR1 is SGHRS and CDR2 YFSETQ. The CDR3 length is 17 residues. The V gene end was trimmed by 2 bases and the J gene end by 0 bases; junction bases not matched to a gene: 4. The DNA of the CDR3 is TGCGCCAGCAGCTTTAGACTAGCGGGGGAAAGCACAGATACGCAGTATTTT. Its protein is CASSFRLAGESTDTQYF.

This clone was detected a few times. The chain joins TRBV12-3 or TRBV12-4 to TRBJ1-2; D ambiguous. V lost 5 bases and J 6 bases, leaving 10 bases between the germline ends. CDR3 length equals 12 residues. CDR3 DNA: TGTGCCAGCAGTATCCAAACGGATGGCTACACCTTC. This gives the protein CASSIQTDGYTF.

The rearrangement links TRBV5-6 to TRBJ2-4; D not resolved. There are 14 residues in the CDR3. The germline V gene has CDR1 SGHDT and CDR2 YYEEEE. Trimming took 1 base from V and 5 from J, leaving 10 bases between them. CDR3 DNA sequence: TGTGCCAGCAGCTTGAGACTTACCCAAAACATTCAGTACTTC. As protein: CASSLRLTQNIQYF.

The chain employs TRBV18 and TRBJ1-1; D not certain. Trimming took 6 bases from V and 1 from J, leaving 9 bases between them. Germline V lookup: CDR1 KGHSH, CDR2 LQKENI. The CDR3 is made up of 13 amino acids. The CDR3 loop is CASSNEGNTEAFF. The CDR3 nucleotides are TGTGCCAGCTCGAACGAGGGGAACACTGAAGCTTTCTTT.

The V and J genes are TRBV7-9 and TRBJ2-1, with TRBD1 matching 7 bases. With 5 bases clipped from V and 2 bases from J, the junction kept 6 bases outside the gene matches. Germline V gene lookup returns CDR1 SEHNR and CDR2 FQNEAQ (reference sequence). The CDR3 is 15 residues long. In DNA form, the CDR3 reads TGTGCCAGCAGCATCCGACAGGGTACCTACAATGAGCAGTTCTTC. Encoded protein: CASSIRQGTYNEQFF.

This clone was seen more than once but under ten times. The rearrangement links TRBV7-9 to TRBJ1-2; D is possibly TRBD1 (6 bases). The V end was cut by 4 bases, the J end by 2 bases, with 17 bases between. CDR1 and CDR2 from the germline V gene are SEHNR and FQNEAQ (reference sequence). This CDR3 comprises 16 residues. DNA for the CDR3: TGTGCCAGCAGCTCCAACAGGGTATTAATGAACTATGGCTACACCTTC. Translated, it gives CASSSNRVLMNYGYTF.

The CDR3 spells CASSYPTSGGWNEQFF. DNA of the CDR3: TGTGCCAGCAGTTACCCTACTAGCGGGGGTTGGAATGAGCAGTTCTTC. This sequence joins TRBV6-5 and TRBJ2-1; 11 nucleotides align to TRBD2. Trimming took 2 bases from V and 7 from J; bases not matched to a gene: 7. CDR3 length equals 16 residues. The germline gives CDR1 MNHEY, CDR2 SVGAGI.

The rearrangement joins TRBV3-1 (or the pseudogene TRBV3-2) to TRBJ1-1; tentatively, D is TRBD1 (6 bases). This CDR3 has 13 amino acids. V dropped 4 bases and J dropped 6 bases, with 12 bases sitting between them. The germline V gene has CDR1 LGHDT and CDR2 YNNKEL (reference sequence). The CDR3 DNA follows: TGTGCCAGCAGCCCAGGGGCAGGGCCTGAAGCTTTCTTT. Amino acids: CASSPGAGPEAFF.

The rearrangement joins TRBV25-1 to TRBJ1-4; D unclear. The germline V and J ends were trimmed by 5 bases and 7 bases, with 17 bases remaining between them. Germline-derived CDR1 and CDR2 are MGHDK and SYGVNS. The CDR3 is made up of 15 amino acids. The CDR3 bases are TGTGCCAGCAGTCTGGCAGGTGGAGGTGGTGAAAAACTGTTTTTT. It codes for CASSLAGGGGEKLFF.

For the CDR3, the DNA is TGCGCCAGTGTTGTGGGACAGGGGGGCGAGACCCAGTACTTC. This sequence encodes CASVVGQGGETQYF. The chain recombines TRBV23-1 with TRBJ2-5; TRBD1 matches 11 bases. TRBV23-1 is given ORF status, its function remaining uncertain. V trimming: 9 bases; J trimming: 5 bases; junction bases outside the gene matches: 8. This CDR3 has 14 amino acids.